The 2 T cell receptor beta chains reported below all come from one sample, sequenced in a study of CD8+ T cells in alopecia areata. Treatment defined: oral pan-JAK inhibitor, 5-10 mg twice daily. The authors extracted RNA and reverse transcribed it into cDNA as the sequencing template. Data came from immunoSEQ multiplex PCR; TCRdb stores just in-frame clones and leaves some out. The sample gives some 190,000 clones, under 80% of which show up once; 1.3% is in the top ten. Source: CD4+ T cells sorted from blood, taken around week 50, from a patient treated with tofacitinib. Source of these receptors: a human donor with alopecia areata.

This chain connects TRBV30 to TRBJ1-1; tentative D call: TRBD1 (5 bases). Germline V lookup: CDR1 GTSNPN, CDR2 SVGIG (reference sequence). The CDR3 covers 13 residues. V was trimmed by 6 bases and J by 1 base, leaving 12 bases between them. The CDR3 nucleotides are TGTGCCTGTTATACGGGGCCGAACACTGAAGCTTTCTTT. Residues: CACYTGPNTEAFF.

Here the CDR3 reads CASSQMPGADGNEQFF. DNA for the CDR3: TGCGCCAGCAGTCAAATGCCGGGGGCCGACGGCAATGAGCAGTTCTTC. The chain couples TRBV23-1 to TRBJ2-1; TRBD1 or TRBD2 may be the D gene (6 bases each). TRBV23-1 carries the ORF label, with uncertain function. Trimming cost V 2 bases and J 6 bases, with 17 bases left between them. The CDR3 loop spans 16 amino acids.